The clone carrying this TCR beta chain was observed a few times. Trimming removed 6 bases from V and 9 bases from J, with 17 bases in between. The CDR3 runs 13 residues. Germline loops: CDR1 LNHDA, CDR2 SQIVND (reference sequence). This specimen belongs to a study of T-cell memory formation after mild COVID-19. A single record per CDR3 protein comes from TCRdb applying MiXCR to the 5' RACE reads. Found here are 130,000 to 150,000 distinct CDR3 sequences, approximately 6% of them singletons; the top ten hold under 2.5%. The V and J genes are TRBV19 and TRBJ2-5; weak D call: TRBD2 (5 bases). This sequence originates from an adult woman who had mild COVID-19 (a few samples of this study predate the infection). Cell type and time point are not known. Sequences were obtained from PBMCs or a T cell subset sorted from them (not recorded which). In DNA, the CDR3 is TGTGCCAGTAGACCCGGACCGGGATATGCCCAGTACTTC. Protein product: CASRPGPGYAQYF. The full variable domain, rest sourced from reference TRBV19 and TRBJ2-5, is DGGITQSPKYLFRKEGQNVTLSCEQNLNHDAMYWYRQDPGQGLRLIYYSQIVNDFQKGDIAEGYSVSREKKESFPLTVTSAQKNPTAFYLCASRPGPGYAQYFGPGTRLLVL.